In its sample, the clone carrying this T cell receptor beta chain was seen a few times. The entry originates in a study of blood T cell repertoires in COVID-19. Study-wide context: From T cells, B-cell-depleted T cells, or PBMCs came the material, which was cDNA or gDNA.

In the original workflow: Quantification of nucleated cells was approximated via reference gene primer amplification. Clones were sequenced by immunoSEQ multiplex PCR, and TCRdb holds only the in-frame ones, with some missing. Clonal size and the V and J genes are those of that table, whereas D and trimming came from the DNA. This sample has fewer than 250,000 clones, with less than 85% found just once. The CDR3 covers 18 residues. Germline lookup yields CDR1 SGDLS and CDR2 YYNGEE. V shed 4 bases and J 0 bases; nucleotides not matched to a gene: 11. Adults between about 18 and 89 years of age took part from 20 to 25 US areas.

The gene calls are TRBV9 and TRBJ1-4, with 8 bases identical to TRBD1. The TCR originated in a woman under 40 who had recovered from COVID-19. The sequencing input was PBMCs or T cells enriched from blood (not recorded which). The CDR3 is CASSQTAGGPSTNEKLFF. Here the CDR3 DNA reads TGTGCCAGCAGCCAGACGGCAGGGGGCCCTTCAACTAATGAAAAACTGTTTTTT.